This T cell receptor (beta chain) was observed in a study of blood T cell repertoires in COVID-19. Background on the study: Samples came from the United States, Italy and Spain, spanning acute and convalescent COVID-19. PBMCs, B-cell-depleted T cells, or T cells provided the cDNA or gDNA that made up the material.

V gave up 3 bases and J gave up 2 bases; unmatched junction bases: 1. CDR1 and CDR2 from the germline V gene are SGHAT and FQDESV (reference sequence). The CDR3 length is 13 residues. Per the study methods: Nucleated cell counts were estimated from reference gene primer amplification. Libraries were prepared by immunoSEQ multiplex PCR; TCRdb keeps only in-frame clonotypes and omits some of them. D and trimming were read from the DNA, whereas the V and J calls and clone size are those reported in that table. The sample contains roughly 120,000 clones, roughly 80% of which appear only once. Material: peripheral blood. This clonotype was obtained from a middle-aged woman with acute or convalescent COVID-19. The chain carries TRBV11-1 and TRBJ2-7; 7 bases match TRBD1. The CDR3 DNA sequence: TGTGCCAGCAGCTTGGGACAGACCTACGAGCAGTACTTC. Protein sequence: CASSLGQTYEQYF.